Listed below are T cell receptor beta chains from one sample, sequenced in a study of blood T cell repertoires in COVID-19. The protocol was immunoSEQ multiplex PCR, while the TCRdb copy is restricted to in-frame clones and leaves out a portion. The sample has about 72,000 clones; 86% are singletons. The sequenced sample consisted of peripheral blood. These receptors were taken from a man aged 30-40 years with acute or convalescent COVID-19. Each CDR3 is given with its conserved first and last residue. A D gene is named only where the DNA matches it firmly. Some rows have no size entry. The others give once, few or many, or a class for an expanded clone.

CDR3,DNA,V,length,size,J,D
CASSGWASGSREQFF,TGTGCCAGCAGTGGATGGGCTAGCGGGAGCCGTGAGCAGTTCTTC,TRBV25-1,15,-,TRBJ2-1,TRBD2
CASSQESRLGSGRAHEQFF,TGCGCCAGCAGCCAAGAAAGTCGACTAGGTAGCGGGAGGGCTCATGAGCAGTTCTTC,TRBV4-3,19,-,TRBJ2-1,TRBD2
CASSGGRGEKLFF,TGCGCCAGCAGTGGTGGAAGGGGTGAAAAACTGTTTTTT,TRBV10-1,13,-,TRBJ1-4,-
CASTAGLAVNEQFF,TGCGCCAGCACTGCGGGACTAGCGGTCAATGAGCAGTTCTTC,TRBV5-1,14,-,TRBJ2-1,TRBD2
CASSLEGTQTQYF,TGTGCCAGCAGCTTAGAGGGGACACAAACCCAGTACTTC,TRBV11-2,13,once,TRBJ2-5,-
CASSIKAGSDTQYF,TGTGCCAGTAGTATAAAGGCAGGGTCGGATACGCAGTATTTT,TRBV19,14,-,TRBJ2-3,-
CASRRGLRDRGIYYGYTF,TGTGCCAGCAGACGGGGATTAAGGGACAGGGGCATTTACTATGGCTACACCTTC,TRBV2,18,-,TRBJ1-2,TRBD1
CASSLSRGGERDYYYEQYF,TGTGCCAGCAGTTTATCGAGAGGGGGGGAACGGGACTACTACTACGAGCAGTACTTC,TRBV27,19,-,TRBJ2-7,-
CSVSGGLSYEQYF,TGCAGCGTTTCAGGGGGCCTCTCCTACGAGCAGTACTTC,TRBV29-1,13,-,TRBJ2-7,TRBD1
CASSVAPGYEQYF,TGTGCCAGCAGCGTCGCACCGGGCTACGAGCAGTACTTC,TRBV11-2,13,-,TRBJ2-7,-
CASSAHAGGNQPQHF,TGTGCCAGCAGCGCTCACGCGGGGGGCAATCAGCCCCAGCATTTT,TRBV9,15,-,TRBJ1-5,-
CASSWTSASNEQFF,TGCGCCAGCTCCTGGACTAGCGCTAGTAATGAGCAGTTCTTC,TRBV10-2,14,-,TRBJ2-1,TRBD2
CASSPQGNYGYTF,TGTGCCAGCAGTCCGCAGGGGAACTATGGCTACACCTTC,TRBV6-5,13,-,TRBJ1-2,-
CASSPDRGHEQYF,TGTGCCAGTAGTCCCGACAGGGGCCACGAGCAGTACTTC,TRBV19,13,medium-sized,TRBJ2-7,TRBD1
CASSPSGNTGELFF,TGCGCCAGCAGCCCTAGCGGGAACACCGGGGAGCTGTTTTTT,TRBV5-1,14,-,TRBJ2-2,TRBD2
CASSDSATNSPLHF,TGTGCCAGCAGTGATTCCGCTACCAATTCACCCCTCCACTTT,TRBV25-1,14,-,TRBJ1-6,-
CASSFGGVYEQYF,TGTGCCAGCAGCTTCGGGGGGGTTTACGAGCAGTACTTC,TRBV7-9,13,-,TRBJ2-7,TRBD2
CASSEWNTEAFF,TGTGCCAGCTCCGAGTGGAACACTGAAGCTTTCTTT,TRBV28,12,-,TRBJ1-1,-
CASSPPGQGATQYF,TGTGCCAGCTCACCTCCGGGACAGGGGGCGACCCAGTACTTC,TRBV18,14,-,TRBJ2-5,TRBD1